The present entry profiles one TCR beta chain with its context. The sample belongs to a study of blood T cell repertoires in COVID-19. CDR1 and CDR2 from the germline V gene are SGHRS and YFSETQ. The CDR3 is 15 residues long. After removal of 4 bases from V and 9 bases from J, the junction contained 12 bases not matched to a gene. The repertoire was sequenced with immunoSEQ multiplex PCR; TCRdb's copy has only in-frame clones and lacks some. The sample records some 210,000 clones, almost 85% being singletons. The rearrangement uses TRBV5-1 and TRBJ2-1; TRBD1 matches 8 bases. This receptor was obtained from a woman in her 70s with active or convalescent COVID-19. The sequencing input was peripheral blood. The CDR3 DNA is TGCGCCAGCAGCACGGACAGGGCCCAGGGAGGTGAGCAGTTCTTC. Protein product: CASSTDRAQGGEQFF.